Listed here are 27 T cell receptor beta chains from one sample, sequenced in a study of T cells in localized non-small cell lung cancer. Profiled with immunoSEQ multiplex PCR; TCRdb holds only in-frame clones, not every one. The sample contains tens of thousands of clones, more than 75% of which appear only once. The specimen comprised peripheral blood, sampled before any cancer treatment. The receptors originated from a woman aged 35 to 75 with stage I squamous cell lung carcinoma.

This chain joins TRBV10-1 and TRBJ1-1; a weak D match, TRBD1 (5 bases). Germline V lookup: CDR1 WNHNN, CDR2 SYGVQD (reference sequence). This CDR3 contains 13 residues. V lost 6 bases and J 1 base, leaving 9 bases between the germline ends. CDR3 bases: TGCGCCAGCAGCGGACAATCGAACACTGAAGCTTTCTTT. It yields the protein CASSGQSNTEAFF.

V usage is TRBV19 and J usage is TRBJ2-6; 10 bases line up with TRBD1. Germline CDR1 LNHDA, CDR2 SQIVND (reference sequence). The ends lost 7 bases at V and 1 base at J; junction bases unmatched: 7. This CDR3 has 17 amino acids. This CDR3 reads CASNKGQGTSGANVLTF. The CDR3 DNA reads TGTGCCAGTAATAAGGGACAGGGGACTTCTGGGGCCAACGTCCTGACTTTC. The entire variable domain, with the rest obtained from reference TRBV19 and TRBJ2-6, is as follows: DGGITQSPKYLFRKEGQNVTLSCEQNLNHDAMYWYRQDPGQGLRLIYYSQIVNDFQKGDIAEGYSVSREKKESFPLTVTSAQKNPTAFYLCASNKGQGTSGANVLTFGAGSRLTVL.

This clone was seen a single time. V usage is TRBV7-8 and J usage is TRBJ1-2; tentatively, D is TRBD1 (6 bases). The CDR3 has 15 residues. The germline gives CDR1 SGHVS, CDR2 FQNEAQ. The ends were cut back, 5 bases at V and 5 bases at J, with 18 bases in the middle. CDR3 region: CASSPQDSGIYGYTF. The CDR3 DNA reads TGTGCCAGCAGCCCCCAGGACAGCGGGATATATGGCTACACCTTC.

The count of this clone is one. The chain joins TRBV11-2 to TRBJ1-4, with D unclear. The V end was cut by 1 base, the J end by 7 bases, with 16 bases between. The CDR3 runs to 16 residues. Germline V gene sequence: CDR1 SGHAT, CDR2 FQNNGV. DNA for the CDR3: TGTGCCAGCAGCTTAGGCATTAGGCCGGGAGGTGAAAAACTGTTTTTT. Translated, it gives CASSLGIRPGGEKLFF.

The chain recombines TRBV4-1 with TRBJ1-2; D remains ambiguous. Trimming pared 5 bases from V and 7 bases from J, leaving 11 bases between. This CDR3 has 12 residues. Looked up from germline, CDR1 is MGHRA and CDR2 is YSYEKL. The chain's CDR3 is CASSGRDLGYTF. CDR3 DNA sequence: TGCGCCAGCAGCGGCCGAGACCTTGGCTACACCTTC.

The J gene is TRBJ1-4, the V gene TRBV7-9, with 7 bases fitting TRBD1. Germline V gives CDR1 SEHNR, CDR2 FQNEAQ (reference sequence). CDR3 size: 15 residues. J gave up 0 bases and V 4 bases, and 2 bases lay outside the gene matches. CDR3 sequence: CASSWTGSTNEKLFF. The CDR3 DNA sequence: TGTGCCAGCAGCTGGACAGGCTCAACTAATGAAAAACTGTTTTTT.

V and J are TRBV29-1 and TRBJ1-2; maybe TRBD1 (5 bases). This CDR3 is 11 amino acids long. Germline V gene lookup returns CDR1 SQVTM and CDR2 ANQGSEA. The V and J ends lost 6 bases and 10 bases respectively, with 15 bases between them. Written as DNA, the CDR3 is TGCAGCGTCCCAAGGGGCCCTGTCTACACCTTC. It encodes CSVPRGPVYTF.

The V call is TRBV18, the J call TRBJ2-5; D gene uncertain. Germline V lookup: CDR1 KGHSH, CDR2 LQKENI. V lost 2 bases to trimming and J lost 4 bases, with 11 bases between them. The CDR3 is made up of 14 amino acids. CDR3 coding DNA: TGTGCCAGCTCACCAGGTCCATACGGAGAGACCCAGTACTTC. Its protein is CASSPGPYGETQYF.

This chain uses TRBV19 with TRBJ1-4, with 7 positions matching TRBD1. The CDR3 is 16 amino acids. V lost 1 base and J lost 3; bases outside the gene matches: 5. The germline CDR1 and CDR2 sequences are LNHDA and SQIVND (reference sequence). This CDR3 is CASSIGGTASNEKLFF. The CDR3 DNA reads as TGTGCCAGTAGTATAGGGGGGACAGCCTCTAATGAAAAACTGTTTTTT.

The chain employs TRBV9 and TRBJ1-3, with D hard to call. The CDR3 has 14 amino acids. V gave up 2 bases and J gave up 2 bases, with 8 bases separating them. The V gene's germline CDR1 is SGDLS and CDR2 YYNGEE. The CDR3 bases are TGTGCCAGCAGCGTTGGCAGCGCTGGAAACACCATATATTTT. Amino acids: CASSVGSAGNTIYF. Filled out from reference TRBV9 and TRBJ1-3, the complete variable domain reads DSGVTQTPKHLITATGQRVTLRCSPRSGDLSVYWYQQSLDQGLQFLIQYYNGEERAKGNILERFSAQQFPDLHSELNLSSLELGDSALYFCASSVGSAGNTIYFGEGSWLTVV.

The chain carries TRBV5-6 and TRBJ1-1; no firm D call. CDR3 length equals 14 residues. Germline V lookup: CDR1 SGHDT, CDR2 YYEEEE. V lost 4 bases and J 5 bases, leaving 15 bases between the germline ends. As DNA, the CDR3 is TGTGCCAGCAGCGGAACCGGGTCGAGGACTGAAGCTTTCTTT. Amino acid sequence: CASSGTGSRTEAFF.

This sequence joins TRBV11-2 and TRBJ2-5, with unresolved D. Germline V CDR1 and CDR2: SGHAT, FQNNGV. Trimming removed 0 bases at V and 5 bases at J, with 7 bases between. CDR3 length: 13 residues. The DNA of the CDR3 is TGTGCCAGCAGCTTAGACGGTGGCGAGACCCAGTACTTC. Amino acid sequence: CASSLDGGETQYF.

The chain is built from TRBV6-1 and TRBJ2-7; D possibly corresponds to TRBD1 (5 bases). In germline, CDR1 is MNHNS, CDR2 SASEGT. Trimming shortened V by 5 bases and J by 5 bases, and 13 bases separated the two germline ends. CDR3 size: 13 residues. The CDR3 here is CASSQGSAHEQYF. The DNA of the CDR3 is TGTGCCAGCAGTCAGGGTTCCGCACACGAGCAGTACTTC.

The V call is TRBV10-3, the J call TRBJ1-1, with no clear D. The CDR3 consists of 14 residues. The V and J ends lost 0 bases and 5 bases respectively, with 10 bases between them. CDR1 is ENHRY and CDR2 is SYGVKD in the germline V gene. The CDR3 loop reads CAISESSLGTEAFF. The CDR3 DNA is TGTGCCATCAGTGAGTCAAGCCTGGGGACTGAAGCTTTCTTT.

The chain couples TRBV27 to TRBJ1-2; D might be TRBD1 (5 bases). Trimming took off 7 bases at V and 2 bases at J, with 8 bases between the two ends. This CDR3 region has 12 residues. Germline CDR1 MNHEY, CDR2 SMNVEV (reference sequence). Here the CDR3 reads CASKAGNYGYTF. CDR3 in DNA: TGTGCCAGCAAAGCAGGGAACTATGGCTACACCTTC.

In this sample, this clone turned up once. This chain joins TRBV27 and TRBJ1-2; TRBD1 agrees at 9 bases. Germline V gene sequence: CDR1 MNHEY, CDR2 SMNVEV (reference sequence). The CDR3 spans 14 residues. With 6 bases clipped from V and 3 bases from J, the junction kept 5 bases outside the gene matches. As DNA, the CDR3 is TGTGCCAGCAGAGAACAGGGGGCCTACTATGGCTACACCTTC. It specifies CASREQGAYYGYTF.

V is TRBV9 and J is TRBJ1-1; a weak D match, TRBD1 (6 bases). V gave up 4 bases and J gave up 1 base, with 11 bases separating them. CDR1 and CDR2 from the germline V gene are SGDLS and YYNGEE. The CDR3 has 14 amino acids. The CDR3 spells CASSSQGQNTEAFF. The CDR3 region has the DNA TGTGCCAGCAGCTCACAGGGCCAGAACACTGAAGCTTTCTTT.

The chain joins TRBV5-1 to TRBJ1-2; tentative D call: TRBD1 (6 bases). The V end lost 4 bases, the J end lost 0 bases, and 22 bases lay between the germline ends. Germline CDR1 is SGHRS and CDR2 is YFSETQ. The CDR3 spans 18 residues. The CDR3 region has the DNA TGCGCCAGCAGCCCGAACAGGGTAAATACTGAAGCTAACTATGGCTACACCTTC. Protein product: CASSPNRVNTEANYGYTF.

The V call is TRBV7-9, the J call TRBJ2-7; no clear D gene. Trimming cost V 3 bases and J 2 bases, with 8 bases left between them. In germline, CDR1 is SEHNR, CDR2 FQNEAQ (reference sequence). The CDR3 is 13 residues long. CDR3 sequence reads: CASSLDQTYEQYF. The CDR3, as DNA: TGTGCCAGCAGCTTGGACCAGACCTACGAGCAGTACTTC.

V usage is TRBV28 and J usage is TRBJ1-5; D unresolved. Germline lookup yields CDR1 MDHEN and CDR2 SYDVKM. Trimming cost V 6 bases and J 6 bases, with 9 bases left between them. CDR3 length: 12 residues. The CDR3, as DNA: TGTGCCAGCAGGCTTCCAGGTCAGCCCCAGCATTTT. This sequence encodes CASRLPGQPQHF.

This chain links TRBV27 with TRBJ2-1, with unresolved D. V was shortened by 7 bases and J by 7 bases, with 17 bases between the two germline ends. Germline V gives CDR1 MNHEY, CDR2 SMNVEV (reference sequence). This CDR3 has 14 residues. The CDR3 region is CASMSGLGWNEQFF. CDR3 DNA sequence: TGTGCCAGCATGAGTGGTTTAGGTTGGAATGAGCAGTTCTTC.

In regard to this clone: One junction end disagrees with the germline gene, perhaps due to a read error. V usage is TRBV30 and J usage is TRBJ2-7; 8 bases are a match to TRBD1. This CDR3 comprises 13 residues. From germline, CDR1 is GTSNPN and CDR2 SVGIG (reference sequence). The CDR3 sequence is CAGGRDRPWGWYF. The DNA of the CDR3 is TGTGCCGGAGGGCGGGACAGGCCTTGGGGTTGGTATTTC.

The chain is built from TRBV5-1 and TRBJ2-7; D tentatively fits TRBD1 or TRBD2 (5 bases each). There are 15 residues in the CDR3. V was clipped by 0 bases and J by 2 bases, with 12 bases between them. CDR1 SGHRS and CDR2 YFSETQ come from the germline V gene. The CDR3 bases are TGCGCCAGCAGCTTGGCGCCAGGGACCACCTACGAGCAGTACTTC. Translated: CASSLAPGTTYEQYF. Full variable domain (missing parts from reference TRBV5-1 and TRBJ2-7): KAGVTQTPRYLIKTRGQQVTLSCSPISGHRSVSWYQQTPGQGLQFLFEYFSETQRNKGNFPGRFSGRQFSNSRSEMNVSTLELGDSALYLCASSLAPGTTYEQYFGPGTRLTVT.

The rearrangement uses TRBV19 and TRBJ1-5, with TRBD1 matching 10 bases. Germline loops: CDR1 LNHDA, CDR2 SQIVND (reference sequence). V lost 7 bases, J lost 5 bases, and 20 bases stayed unmatched. This CDR3 contains 19 residues. The CDR3 region is CASTETGPGGQGIYQPQHF. The CDR3 DNA reads as TGTGCCAGTACCGAGACCGGACCCGGGGGACAGGGGATTTATCAGCCCCAGCATTTT.

The V call is TRBV2, the J call TRBJ2-3; D not certain. The CDR3 has 14 amino acids. CDR1 and CDR2 from the germline V gene are SNHLY and FYNNEI. The V end lost 6 bases, the J end lost 0 bases, and 10 bases lay between the germline ends. CDR3 region: CASRGGVSTDTQYF. The CDR3 bases are TGTGCCAGCAGGGGTGGGGTCAGCACAGATACGCAGTATTTT.

The genes are TRBV6-1 and TRBJ1-1; D unresolved. Per germline, CDR1 MNHNS and CDR2 SASEGT. The CDR3 totals 13 residues. Trimming took off 7 bases at V and 1 base at J, with 10 bases between the two ends. The CDR3 DNA reads as TGTGCCAGCAACATCTTAGCGAACACTGAAGCTTTCTTT. Translated: CASNILANTEAFF.

The chain is built from TRBV4-1 and TRBJ1-1, with no clear D. The germline V gene encodes CDR1 MGHRA and CDR2 YSYEKL. This CDR3 region has 16 residues. V lost 3 bases and J 0 bases, leaving 14 bases between the germline ends. The CDR3 nucleotides read TGCGCCAGCAGCCATCCCAGGACGGGTATGAACACTGAAGCTTTCTTT. It translates to CASSHPRTGMNTEAFF.